This T cell receptor beta chain was obtained from a study of blood T cell repertoires in COVID-19. Germline V gene lookup returns CDR1 SGHAT and CDR2 FQNNGV. This CDR3 comprises 16 residues. The V end was cut by 2 bases, the J end by 8 bases, with 19 bases between. Generated by immunoSEQ multiplex PCR, the TCRdb table keeps only in-frame clones and is missing some. Of around 290,000 clones listed, approximately 86% were seen once; the top ten hold 0.75% to 1%. The receptor was derived from a woman in her thirties who had recovered from COVID-19. This chain links TRBV11-2 with TRBJ2-1, with D perhaps matching TRBD2 (7 bases). The sequenced sample was PBMCs or T cells enriched from blood (not recorded which). The CDR3 spells CASSLYLPGEGDEQFF. The DNA for the CDR3 is TGTGCCAGCAGCTTATATTTGCCAGGGGAGGGTGATGAGCAGTTCTTC.